The 4 T cell receptor beta chains below were found in one sample sequenced in a study of blood T cell repertoires in COVID-19. Repertoires were generated with immunoSEQ multiplex PCR, while TCRdb's copy carries only in-frame clones and drops some. The profile covers 94,000 or so clones, with approximately 90% appearing a single time and about 5% taken by the ten largest. Sequencing was carried out using peripheral blood. Source of these receptors: an elderly woman with active COVID-19.

The CDR3 DNA follows: TGCGCCAGCAGTGGCGGAGGGGAGTGTGAGTACTTC. Its translation is CASSGGGECEYF. This rearrangement joins TRBV10-1 to TRBJ2-5, with a tentative D call TRBD2 (6 bases). Trimming took 4 bases from V and 12 from J, leaving 15 bases between them. The CDR3 covers 12 residues. Germline CDR1 WNHNN, CDR2 SYGVQD (reference sequence).

The V call is TRBV19, the J call TRBJ2-5; D possibly corresponds to TRBD1 (7 bases). The length of the CDR3 is 15 residues. Trimming pared 7 bases from V and 3 bases from J, leaving 18 bases between. Germline assignment: CDR1 LNHDA and CDR2 SQIVND (reference sequence). This chain's CDR3 is CASTALGGTEETQYF. The CDR3 nucleotides read TGTGCCAGTACCGCACTGGGCGGGACAGAAGAGACCCAGTACTTC.

The genes are TRBV28 and TRBJ2-3; 8 bases are a match to TRBD1. Unmatched junction bases numbered 9, after V lost 4 bases and J lost 0 bases. CDR1 is MDHEN and CDR2 is SYDVKM in the germline V gene. This CDR3 is 17 amino acids long. In DNA form, the CDR3 reads TGTGCCAGCAGTTATGACAGGGGCTTGTTGAGCACAGATACGCAGTATTTT. Translation: CASSYDRGLLSTDTQYF.

V and J are TRBV29-1 and TRBJ1-4, with D hard to call. The germline CDR1 and CDR2 sequences are SQVTM and ANQGSEA. The CDR3 totals 11 residues. Trimming removed 4 bases from V and 10 bases from J, with 10 bases in between. CDR3 residues: CSVVSSRKLFF. The CDR3 region has the DNA TGCAGCGTTGTTAGTTCGAGAAAACTGTTTTTT.